This T cell receptor (beta chain) stems from a study of CD8+ T cells in alopecia areata. Study outcomes and limitations: Because of a solitary nonresponder, the connection of baseline CD8+ expansion to response stays uncertain.

Germline CDR1 SQVTM, CDR2 ANQGSEA. V lost 4 bases and J lost 8, with 21 bases in between. CDR3 length: 15 amino acids. The treatment here: oral pan-JAK inhibitor, 5-10 mg twice daily. Alopecia areata patients provided lesional scalp punch biopsies and peripheral blood, both collected for the study. The sorting of PBMCs gave CD4+ and CD8+ T cells. It was cDNA, reverse transcribed from extracted RNA, that served as the sequencing template. The data were produced by immunoSEQ multiplex PCR, yet TCRdb's version contains in-frame clones alone and is incomplete. The sample yields about 64,000 clones, roughly 46% seen once. Worth noting for this clone: Its antigen is as yet unknown.

The receptor was derived from a human donor with alopecia areata. The J gene is TRBJ2-1, the V gene TRBV29-1; D is ambiguous. The starting material was CD8+ T cells sorted from blood, obtained around week 37, from a patient treated with tofacitinib. CDR3 residues: CSVVIRSPRSDEQFF. As DNA, the CDR3 is TGCAGCGTTGTTATTAGGTCCCCGAGGTCGGATGAGCAGTTCTTC.